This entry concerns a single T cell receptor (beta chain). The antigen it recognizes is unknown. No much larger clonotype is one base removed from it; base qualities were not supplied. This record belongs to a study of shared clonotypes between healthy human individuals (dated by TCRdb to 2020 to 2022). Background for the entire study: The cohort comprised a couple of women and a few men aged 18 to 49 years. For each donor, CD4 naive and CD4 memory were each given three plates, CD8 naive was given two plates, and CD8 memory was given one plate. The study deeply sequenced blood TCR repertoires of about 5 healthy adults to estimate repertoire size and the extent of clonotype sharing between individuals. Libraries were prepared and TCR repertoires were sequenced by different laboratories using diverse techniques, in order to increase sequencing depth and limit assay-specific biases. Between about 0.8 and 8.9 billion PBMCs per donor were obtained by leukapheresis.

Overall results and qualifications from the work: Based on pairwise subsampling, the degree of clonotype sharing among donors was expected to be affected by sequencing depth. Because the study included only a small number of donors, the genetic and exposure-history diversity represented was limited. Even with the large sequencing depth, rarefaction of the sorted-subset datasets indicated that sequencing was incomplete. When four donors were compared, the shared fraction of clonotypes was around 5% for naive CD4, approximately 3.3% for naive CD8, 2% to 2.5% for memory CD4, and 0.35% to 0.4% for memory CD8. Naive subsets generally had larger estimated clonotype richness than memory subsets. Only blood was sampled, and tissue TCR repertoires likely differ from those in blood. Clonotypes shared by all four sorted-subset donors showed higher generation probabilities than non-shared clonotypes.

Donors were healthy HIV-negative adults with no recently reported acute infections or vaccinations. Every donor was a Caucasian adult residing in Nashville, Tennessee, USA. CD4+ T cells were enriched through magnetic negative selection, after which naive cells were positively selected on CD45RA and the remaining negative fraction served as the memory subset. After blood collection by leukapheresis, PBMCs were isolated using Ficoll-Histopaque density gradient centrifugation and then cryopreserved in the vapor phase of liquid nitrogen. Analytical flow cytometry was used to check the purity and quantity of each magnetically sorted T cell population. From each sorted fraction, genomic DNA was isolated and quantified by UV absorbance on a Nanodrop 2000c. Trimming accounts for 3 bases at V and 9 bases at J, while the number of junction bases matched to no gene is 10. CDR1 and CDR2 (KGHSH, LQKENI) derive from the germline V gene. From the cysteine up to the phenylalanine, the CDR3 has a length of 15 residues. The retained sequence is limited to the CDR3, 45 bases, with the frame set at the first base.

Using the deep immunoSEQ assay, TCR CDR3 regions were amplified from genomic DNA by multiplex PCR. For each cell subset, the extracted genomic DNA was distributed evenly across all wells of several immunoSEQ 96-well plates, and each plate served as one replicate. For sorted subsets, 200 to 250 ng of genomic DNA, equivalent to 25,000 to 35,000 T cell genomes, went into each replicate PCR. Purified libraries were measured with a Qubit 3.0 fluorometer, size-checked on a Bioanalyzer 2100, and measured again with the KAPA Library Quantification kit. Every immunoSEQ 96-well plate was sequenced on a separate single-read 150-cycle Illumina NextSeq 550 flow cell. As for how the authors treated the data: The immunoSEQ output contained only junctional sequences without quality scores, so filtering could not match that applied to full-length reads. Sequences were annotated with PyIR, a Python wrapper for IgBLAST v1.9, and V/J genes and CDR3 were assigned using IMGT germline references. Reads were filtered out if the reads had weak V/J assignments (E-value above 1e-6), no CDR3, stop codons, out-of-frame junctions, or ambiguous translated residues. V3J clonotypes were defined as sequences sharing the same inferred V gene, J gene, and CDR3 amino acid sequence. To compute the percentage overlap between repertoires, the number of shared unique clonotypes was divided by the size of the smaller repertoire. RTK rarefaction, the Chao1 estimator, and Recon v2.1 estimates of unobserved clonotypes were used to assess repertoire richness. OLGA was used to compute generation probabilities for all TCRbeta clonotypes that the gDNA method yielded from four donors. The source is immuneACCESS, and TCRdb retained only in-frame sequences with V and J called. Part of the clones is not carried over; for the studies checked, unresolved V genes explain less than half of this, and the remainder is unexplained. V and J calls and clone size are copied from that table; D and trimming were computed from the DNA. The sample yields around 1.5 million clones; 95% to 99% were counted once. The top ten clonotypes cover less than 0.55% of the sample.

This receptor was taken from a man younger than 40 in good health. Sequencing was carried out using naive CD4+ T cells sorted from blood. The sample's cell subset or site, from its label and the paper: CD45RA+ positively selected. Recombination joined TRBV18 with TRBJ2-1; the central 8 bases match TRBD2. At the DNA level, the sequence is TGTGCCAGCTCACCCCCCGGGACTAGGGGGTTTGAGCAGTTCTTC. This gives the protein CASSPPGTRGFEQFF.